This T cell receptor beta chain came from a study of OX40 agonist ivuxolimab in advanced cancers. The protocol was immunoSEQ multiplex PCR, while the TCRdb copy is restricted to in-frame clones and leaves out a portion. The sample yields under 90,000 clones, under 90% seen once. Cycle 7 day 1, cycle 4 day 1, and baseline were the timepoints at which blood was sampled. The material was CD4+ or CD8+ T cells sorted from blood, obtained in a trial of the OX40 agonist ivuxolimab. The source of this sequence is an adult with an advanced solid tumor such as melanoma, head and neck, liver or kidney cancer.

The CDR3 DNA sequence: TGTGCCACCAGCAGGCTCGACTCTGGAAACACCATATATTTT. It is translated as CATSRLDSGNTIYF. The gene calls are TRBV15 and TRBJ1-3; no reliable D call. Trimming left V 3 bases short and J 0 bases short, with 6 bases between. CDR3 length: 14 residues. Per the germline V gene, CDR1 is LNHNV and CDR2 is YYDKDF (reference sequence).